One T cell receptor (beta chain) is described in this entry. What antigen it recognizes has not been identified. No base quality information exists; no much larger clone differs at one position. Systemically healthy Caucasian individuals from Russia, 39 in total and aged roughly 6 to 95 years, were included as donors. Ten milliliters of peripheral blood were drawn from each donor into EDTA-treated Vacutainer tubes. Ficoll-Paque density-gradient centrifugation was used to isolate PBMCs, with at least 6 million obtained per sample. Trizol reagent was used to extract total RNA from the PBMCs, yielding at least 6 micrograms per sample. Naive CD45RAhigh/CD27high T cell percentages were measured by flow cytometry on a PBMC aliquot from every donor. From cysteine to phenylalanine, the CDR3 is 14 amino acids long. Only the CDR3 portion is preserved as DNA: 42 bases, with reading frame beginning at the first base. Cut back by 6 bases and 5 bases, the V and J ends lie 16 bases apart. Sequences MNHEY (CDR1) and SVGAGI (CDR2) are obtained from the germline V gene.

The data belong to a study of blood T cells in healthy people across ages (dated by TCRdb to the mid-2010s). About the investigation overall: Template switching captured roughly one uniquely barcoded TCR beta cDNA molecule per two T cells in model experiments. Age-related changes in TCR beta repertoire diversity were measured in the study by deep sequencing normalized with unique cDNA molecular identifiers. The donors were split into four age groups: young (average around 15 years), middle-aged (over 35), aged (over 55) and long-lived (over 75). The study analyzed two additional independent replicas of 1 million unique cDNA reads from the same blood draw for two donors, one aged 18 to 30 and one aged 80 or older. The paper's findings and limits, for the study overall: Because donor CMV infection status was unknown, age-related changes in expanded clonotypes were potentially confounded. Total diversity estimates from one million sequenced T cells were considered lower bounds and underestimates. As age increased, observed TCR beta diversity per million T cells dropped in a roughly linear way, and a significant reduction was already evident by age 40. A strong correlation was found between observed TCR beta diversity and the percentage of naive T cells measured by flow cytometry. Compared with the aged group, the long-lived group had more naive CD4+ T cells, fewer expanded clones and increased TCR diversity, a pattern suggesting age selection. Since profiling was done on bulk unsorted PBMCs, naive and antigen-experienced compartments could not be conclusively compared.

Library creation used 5' RACE. Sequencing used an Illumina HiSeq 2500. A second PCR of roughly 7 to 11 cycles was performed with a sample-barcoded 5' primer and a J-beta primer mix. Each TCR beta cDNA molecule received a unique molecular identifier from a template-switch 5' adaptor carrying 12 random nucleotides. Each sample yielded at least 2.5 million CDR3-containing paired-end reads. First-strand cDNA was synthesized from all RNA with the Mint cDNA synthesis kit, primed by a TRBC-specific oligonucleotide. Following uracil-DNA glycosylase treatment, all cDNA underwent a first 18-cycle PCR with the universal primers M1SS and BC2_uni_R. Per the authors' processing: For normalization, 1 million high-quality reads were randomly selected from each sample, with every read carrying a distinct molecular identifier. Reads with shared molecular identifiers were discarded instead of being binned into consensus sequences. MiTCR, run with a Q25 quality threshold and the strictest error-elimination algorithm, handled CDR3 identification, clonotype clustering and error correction. A nonparametric unseen species model with Euler transformation was used to estimate lower-bound total TCR beta diversity. The raw public reads went through TCRdb reprocessing: fastp at Q25, MiXCR clone calling, in-frame beta chains kept. Rows are unified per CDR3 protein, each entry keeping the most common DNA and genes. V and J calls and clone size were set by TCRdb, not the authors. The sample includes fewer than 650,000 distinct CDR3 sequences, with about 26% observed a single time. Over 3.5% of the sample rests with the top ten.

These data also featured in a second study, about T cells of mothers and their children. As that second study puts it: The donors were nine systemically healthy Caucasian individuals, made up of three mothers and their six children. cDNA synthesis consumed the entire amount of extracted RNA, loaded at roughly 1.5 ug RNA in each 15 ul reaction. In the second PCR, sample barcodes and 2-4 random nucleotides were introduced via the M1S primer. Over 8 million TCR beta CDR3 reads were obtained for each mother, and about 3 million reads were obtained for each child. Thymic selection similarly shapes TCR recombination output in related and unrelated pairs, with minor effect from inherited differences. Normalized repertoire overlap was always slightly but never significantly higher in related than unrelated mother-child pairs. No persistent microchimeric T cell clones were detected, at a sensitivity of 90 to 100 clones per million clonotypes. Deep NGS was used in the study to compare the TCR beta repertoires of mothers and children and to look for features that separate related mother-child pairs from unrelated individuals. Mothers averaged about 40 +/- 4 years of age and children averaged about 12 +/- 4 years. After adapters were ligated using NEBNext reagents, the libraries underwent 100+100 nt paired-end sequencing on an Illumina HiSeq 2000. To prevent cross-contamination, the mother and child libraries were prepared one month apart and sequenced in separate runs. Each donor had between about 500,000 and 2,100,000 distinct TCR beta clonotypes identified. Naive TCR beta clonotypes were estimated from low-frequency clonotypes matched to each donor's FACS-determined naive share, without sorting.

This TCR derives from a boy under 10 years old in good health. This chain is built from TRBV6-5 and TRBJ2-5, with the identity of the D gene unclear. The material sequenced was blood. The nucleotide sequence reads as follows: TGTGCCAGCAGCCCCGAAGCCCGGCGCGAGACCCAGTACTTC. Its protein is CASSPEARRETQYF.